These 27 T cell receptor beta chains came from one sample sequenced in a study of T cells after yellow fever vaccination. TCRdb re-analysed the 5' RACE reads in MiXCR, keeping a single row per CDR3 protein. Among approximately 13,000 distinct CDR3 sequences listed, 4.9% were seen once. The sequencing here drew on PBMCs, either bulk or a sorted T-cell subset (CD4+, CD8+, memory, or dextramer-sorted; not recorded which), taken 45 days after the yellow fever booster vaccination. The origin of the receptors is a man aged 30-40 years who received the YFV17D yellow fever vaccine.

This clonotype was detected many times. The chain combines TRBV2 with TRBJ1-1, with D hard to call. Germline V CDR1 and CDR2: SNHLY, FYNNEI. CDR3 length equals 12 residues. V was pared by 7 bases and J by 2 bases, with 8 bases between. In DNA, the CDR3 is TGTGCCAGCATGGGCACTAACACTGAAGCTTTCTTT. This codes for CASMGTNTEAFF.

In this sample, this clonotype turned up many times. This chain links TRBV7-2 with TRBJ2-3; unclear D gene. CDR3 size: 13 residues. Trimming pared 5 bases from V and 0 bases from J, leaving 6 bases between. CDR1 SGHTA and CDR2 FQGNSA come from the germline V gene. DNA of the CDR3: TGTGCCAGCAGCCCAACTAGCACAGATACGCAGTATTTT. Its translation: CASSPTSTDTQYF.

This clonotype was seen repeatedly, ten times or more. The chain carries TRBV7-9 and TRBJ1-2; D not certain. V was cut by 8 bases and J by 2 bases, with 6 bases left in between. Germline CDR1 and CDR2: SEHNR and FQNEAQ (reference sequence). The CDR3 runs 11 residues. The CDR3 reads CASDQNYGYTF. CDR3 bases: TGTGCCAGCGATCAGAACTATGGCTACACCTTC.

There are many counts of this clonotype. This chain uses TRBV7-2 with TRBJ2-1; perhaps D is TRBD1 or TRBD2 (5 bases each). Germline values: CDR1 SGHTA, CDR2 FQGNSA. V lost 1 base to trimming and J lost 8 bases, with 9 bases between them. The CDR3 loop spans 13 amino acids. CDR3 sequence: CASSLERGDEQFF. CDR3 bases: TGTGCCAGCAGCTTAGAGAGGGGCGATGAGCAGTTCTTC.

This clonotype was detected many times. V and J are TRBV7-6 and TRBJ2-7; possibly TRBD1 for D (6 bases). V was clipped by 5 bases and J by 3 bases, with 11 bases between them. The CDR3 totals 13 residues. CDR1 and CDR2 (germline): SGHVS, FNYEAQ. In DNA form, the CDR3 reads TGTGCCAGCAGCACAGGGCTGAACTACGAGCAGTACTTC. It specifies CASSTGLNYEQYF. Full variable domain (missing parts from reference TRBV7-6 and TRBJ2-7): GAGVSQSPRYKVTKRGQDVALRCDPISGHVSLYWYRQALGQGPEFLTYFNYEAQQDKSGLPNDRFSAERPEGSISTLTIQRTEQRDSAMYRCASSTGLNYEQYFGPGTRLTVT.

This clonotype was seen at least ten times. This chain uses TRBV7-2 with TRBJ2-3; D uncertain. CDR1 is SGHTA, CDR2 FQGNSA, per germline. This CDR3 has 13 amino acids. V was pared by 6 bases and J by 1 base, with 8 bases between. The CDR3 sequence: CASSLPGTDTQYF. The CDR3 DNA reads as TGTGCCAGCAGTCTACCCGGCACAGATACGCAGTATTTT.

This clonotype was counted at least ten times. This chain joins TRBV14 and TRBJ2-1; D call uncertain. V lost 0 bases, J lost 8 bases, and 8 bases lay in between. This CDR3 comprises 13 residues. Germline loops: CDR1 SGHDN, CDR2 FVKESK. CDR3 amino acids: CASSQDLLYEQFF. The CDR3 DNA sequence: TGTGCCAGCAGCCAAGATCTTCTCTATGAGCAGTTCTTC. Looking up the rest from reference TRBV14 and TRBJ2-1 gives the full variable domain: EAGVTQFPSHSVIEKGQTVTLRCDPISGHDNLYWYRRVMGKEIKFLLHFVKESKQDESGMPNNRFLAERTGGTYSTLKVQPAELEDSGVYFCASSQDLLYEQFFGPGTRLTVL.

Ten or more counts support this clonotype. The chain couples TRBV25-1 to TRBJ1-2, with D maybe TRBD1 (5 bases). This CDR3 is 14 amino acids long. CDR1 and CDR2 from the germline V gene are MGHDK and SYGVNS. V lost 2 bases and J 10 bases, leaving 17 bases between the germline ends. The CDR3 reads CASSEPGTEIDYTF. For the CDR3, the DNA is TGTGCCAGCAGTGAACCCGGGACCGAGATCGACTACACCTTC.

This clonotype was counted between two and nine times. CDR3: CASSFFRGSSYEQYF. The CDR3 DNA sequence: TGTGCCAGCAGTTTTTTTCGCGGAAGCTCCTACGAGCAGTACTTC. The chain carries TRBV28 and TRBJ2-7; no clear D. The CDR3 consists of 15 residues. The V end lost 3 bases, the J end lost 0 bases, and 12 bases lay between the germline ends. CDR1 and CDR2 from the germline V gene are MDHEN and SYDVKM.

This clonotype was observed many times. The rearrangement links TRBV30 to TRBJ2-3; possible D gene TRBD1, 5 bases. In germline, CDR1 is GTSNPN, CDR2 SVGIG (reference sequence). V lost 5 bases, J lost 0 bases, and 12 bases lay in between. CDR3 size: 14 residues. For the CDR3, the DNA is TGTGCCTGGGGGCCAGGGCCTAGCACAGATACGCAGTATTTT. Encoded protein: CAWGPGPSTDTQYF.

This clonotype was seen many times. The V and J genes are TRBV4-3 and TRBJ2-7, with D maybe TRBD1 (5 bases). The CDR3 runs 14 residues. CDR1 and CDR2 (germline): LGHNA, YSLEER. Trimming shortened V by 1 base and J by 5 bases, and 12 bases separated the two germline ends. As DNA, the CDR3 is TGCGCCAGCAGCCAAGTCGACAGCCTAAACGAGCAGTACTTC. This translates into CASSQVDSLNEQYF.

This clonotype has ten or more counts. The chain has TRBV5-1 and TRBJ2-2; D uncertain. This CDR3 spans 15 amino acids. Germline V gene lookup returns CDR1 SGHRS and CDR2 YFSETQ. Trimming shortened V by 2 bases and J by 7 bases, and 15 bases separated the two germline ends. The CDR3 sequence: CASSFLAGVGGELFF. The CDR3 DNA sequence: TGCGCCAGCAGCTTCTTGGCTGGTGTTGGCGGGGAGCTGTTTTTT.

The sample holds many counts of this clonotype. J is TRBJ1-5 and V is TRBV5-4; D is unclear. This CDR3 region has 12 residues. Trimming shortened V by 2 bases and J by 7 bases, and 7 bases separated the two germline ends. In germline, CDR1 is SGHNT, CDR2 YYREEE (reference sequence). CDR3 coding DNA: TGTGCCAGCAGCTTCCACGGGCAGCCCCAGCATTTT. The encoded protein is CASSFHGQPQHF.

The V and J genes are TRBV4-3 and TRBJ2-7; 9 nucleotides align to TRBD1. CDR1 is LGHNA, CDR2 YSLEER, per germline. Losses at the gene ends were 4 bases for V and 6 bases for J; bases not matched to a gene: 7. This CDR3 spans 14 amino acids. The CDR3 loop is CASSLDRGIAEQYF. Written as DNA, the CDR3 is TGCGCCAGCAGCCTGGACAGGGGAATCGCCGAGCAGTACTTC.

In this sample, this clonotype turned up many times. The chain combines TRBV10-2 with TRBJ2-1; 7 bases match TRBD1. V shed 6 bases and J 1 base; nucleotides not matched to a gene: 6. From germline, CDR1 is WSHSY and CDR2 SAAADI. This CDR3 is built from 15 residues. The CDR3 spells CASRGQSPSYNEQFF. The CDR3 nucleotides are TGCGCCAGCAGGGGACAGTCCCCGTCCTACAATGAGCAGTTCTTC.

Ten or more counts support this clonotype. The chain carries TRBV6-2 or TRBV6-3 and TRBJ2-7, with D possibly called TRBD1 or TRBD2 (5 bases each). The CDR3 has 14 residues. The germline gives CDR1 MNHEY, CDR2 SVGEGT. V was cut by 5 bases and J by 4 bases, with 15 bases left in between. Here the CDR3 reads CASSNPGPKYEQYF. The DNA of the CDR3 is TGTGCCAGCAGTAACCCGGGACCGAAATACGAGCAGTACTTC.

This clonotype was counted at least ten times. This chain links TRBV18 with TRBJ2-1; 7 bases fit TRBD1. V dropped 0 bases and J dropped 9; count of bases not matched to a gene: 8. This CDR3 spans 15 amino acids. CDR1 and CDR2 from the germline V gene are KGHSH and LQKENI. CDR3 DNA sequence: TGTGCCAGCTCACCACCGACAGGGCACTTAGGTGAGCAGTTCTTC. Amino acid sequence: CASSPPTGHLGEQFF.

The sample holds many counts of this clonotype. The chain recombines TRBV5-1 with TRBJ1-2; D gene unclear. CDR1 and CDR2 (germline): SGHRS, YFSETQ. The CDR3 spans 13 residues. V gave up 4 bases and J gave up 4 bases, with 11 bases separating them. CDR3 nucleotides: TGCGCCAGCAGCAGGGATCCTCTCTATGGCTACACCTTC. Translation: CASSRDPLYGYTF. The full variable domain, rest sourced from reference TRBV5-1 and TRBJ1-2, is KAGVTQTPRYLIKTRGQQVTLSCSPISGHRSVSWYQQTPGQGLQFLFEYFSETQRNKGNFPGRFSGRQFSNSRSEMNVSTLELGDSALYLCASSRDPLYGYTFGSGTRLTVV.

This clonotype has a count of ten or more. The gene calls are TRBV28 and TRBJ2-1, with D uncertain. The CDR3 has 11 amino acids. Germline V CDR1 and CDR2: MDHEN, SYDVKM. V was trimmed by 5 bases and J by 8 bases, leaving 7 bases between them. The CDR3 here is CASSMFDEQFF. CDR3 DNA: TGTGCCAGCAGTATGTTCGATGAGCAGTTCTTC.

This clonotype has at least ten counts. The CDR3 loop is CASSSGTGLNQPQHF. The CDR3 nucleotides are TGTGCCAGCAGTTCCGGGACAGGGCTCAATCAGCCCCAGCATTTT. This rearrangement joins TRBV6-2 or TRBV6-3 to TRBJ1-5; TRBD1 matches 9 bases. Germline V gives CDR1 MNHEY, CDR2 SVGEGT. Germline trimming cut 4 bases from V and 3 bases from J; bases unmatched to any gene: 4. The CDR3 length is 15 residues.

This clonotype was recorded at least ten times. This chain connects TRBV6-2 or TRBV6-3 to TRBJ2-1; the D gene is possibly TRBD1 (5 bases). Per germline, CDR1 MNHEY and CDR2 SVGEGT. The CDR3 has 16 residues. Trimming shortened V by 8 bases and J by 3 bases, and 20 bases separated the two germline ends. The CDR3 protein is CASATSLGPFYNEQFF. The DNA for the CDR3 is TGTGCCAGCGCGACATCATTGGGGCCATTCTACAATGAGCAGTTCTTC.

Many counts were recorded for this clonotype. DNA for the CDR3: TGTGCCAGCAGCTTTTCTTTAGCGGGATCGGTTGAGCAGTTCTTC. Its protein is CASSFSLAGSVEQFF. This chain links TRBV7-9 with TRBJ2-1; 8 bases are shared with TRBD2. This CDR3 region has 15 residues. The germline V gene has CDR1 SEHNR and CDR2 FQNEAQ (reference sequence). The ends lost 3 bases at V and 9 bases at J; junction bases unmatched: 10.

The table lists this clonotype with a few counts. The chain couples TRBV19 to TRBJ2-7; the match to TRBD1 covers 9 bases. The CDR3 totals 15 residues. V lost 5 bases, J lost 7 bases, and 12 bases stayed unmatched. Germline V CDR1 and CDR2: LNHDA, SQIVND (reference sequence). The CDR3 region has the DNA TGTGCCAGTAGTGCTCGGGACAGGGTGGCTCGGGAGCAGTACTTC. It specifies CASSARDRVAREQYF.

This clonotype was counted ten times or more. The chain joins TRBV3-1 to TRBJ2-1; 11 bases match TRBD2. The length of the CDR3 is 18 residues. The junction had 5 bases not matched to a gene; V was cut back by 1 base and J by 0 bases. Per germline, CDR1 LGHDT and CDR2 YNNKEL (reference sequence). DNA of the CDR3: TGTGCCAGCAGCCAAGGGACTAGCGGGTTGATCTCCTACAATGAGCAGTTCTTC. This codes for CASSQGTSGLISYNEQFF.

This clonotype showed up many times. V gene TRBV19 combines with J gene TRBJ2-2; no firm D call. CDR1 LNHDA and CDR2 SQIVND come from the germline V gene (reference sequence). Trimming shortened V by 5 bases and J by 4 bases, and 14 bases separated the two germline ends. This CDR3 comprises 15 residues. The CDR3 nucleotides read TGTGCCAGTAGTCAGTCGTCGAAAGGCACCGGGGAGCTGTTTTTT. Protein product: CASSQSSKGTGELFF. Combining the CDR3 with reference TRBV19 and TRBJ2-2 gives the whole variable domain DGGITQSPKYLFRKEGQNVTLSCEQNLNHDAMYWYRQDPGQGLRLIYYSQIVNDFQKGDIAEGYSVSREKKESFPLTVTSAQKNPTAFYLCASSQSSKGTGELFFGEGSRLTVL.

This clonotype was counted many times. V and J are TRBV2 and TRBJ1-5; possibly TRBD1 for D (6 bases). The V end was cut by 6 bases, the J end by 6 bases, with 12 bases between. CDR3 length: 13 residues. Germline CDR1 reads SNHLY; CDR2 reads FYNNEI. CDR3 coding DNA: TGTGCCAGCAGGGCCAGGGGATTTCAGCCCCAGCATTTT. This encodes CASRARGFQPQHF.

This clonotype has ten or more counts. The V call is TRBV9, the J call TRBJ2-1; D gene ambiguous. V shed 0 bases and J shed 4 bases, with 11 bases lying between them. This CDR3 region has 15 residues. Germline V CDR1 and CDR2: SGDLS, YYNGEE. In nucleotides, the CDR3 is TGTGCCAGCAGCGTAGAGCTAACGGCGTACAATGAGCAGTTCTTC. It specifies CASSVELTAYNEQFF.